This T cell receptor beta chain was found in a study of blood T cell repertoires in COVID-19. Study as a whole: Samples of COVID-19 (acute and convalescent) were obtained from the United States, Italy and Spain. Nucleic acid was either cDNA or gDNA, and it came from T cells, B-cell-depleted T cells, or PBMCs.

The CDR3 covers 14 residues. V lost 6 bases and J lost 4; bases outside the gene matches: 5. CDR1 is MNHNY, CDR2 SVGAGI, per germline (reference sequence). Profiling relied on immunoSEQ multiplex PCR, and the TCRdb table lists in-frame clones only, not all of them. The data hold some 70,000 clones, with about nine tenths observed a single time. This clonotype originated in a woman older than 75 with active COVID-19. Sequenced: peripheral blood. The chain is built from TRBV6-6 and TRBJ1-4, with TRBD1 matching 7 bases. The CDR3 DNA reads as TGTGCCAGCAGACACCGACAGGGTAATGAAAAACTGTTTTTT. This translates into CASRHRQGNEKLFF.